One and the same sample provided the 28 T cell receptor beta chains below, sequenced in a study of regulatory dendritic cells for organ transplantation (dated by TCRdb to about 2017). The method was the immunoSEQ multiplex PCR assay. TCRdb took over this immuneACCESS table, retaining in-frame rearrangements with V and J assigned. Such tables are incomplete; in checked studies, under half of the missing clones stem from an unresolved V gene, and the remainder is unexplained. The sample profile shows around 19,000 clones; roughly 69% of them were found once. Of the sample, approximately 0.97% is held by the ten largest clones. The sequenced material came from memory CD4+ T cells from blood. Explained via the paper, the cell subset or site label denotes: CD45RO+ memory T cells. These receptor sequences come from a human donor in good health.

As to this clone: Other DNA sequences in the same sample also yield this CDR3. The chain is built from TRBV5-4 and TRBJ2-5, with TRBD2 matching over 8 bases. The CDR3 totals 14 residues. Germline V gene data show CDR1 as SGHNT and CDR2 as YYREEE (reference sequence). The V gene end was trimmed by 0 bases and the J gene end by 2 bases; junction bases not matched to a gene: 0. The CDR3 protein is CASSLGGGQETQYF. The DNA of the CDR3 is TGTGCCAGCAGCTTGGGCGGGGGGCAAGAGACCCAGTACTTC.

This clone occurred once. V gene TRBV6-6 combines with J gene TRBJ2-7; 13 bases line up with TRBD2. This CDR3 comprises 14 residues. J lost 4 bases, V lost 6 bases, and 3 bases had no gene match. CDR1 and CDR2 (germline): MNHNY, SVGAGI (reference sequence). Here the CDR3 DNA reads TGTGCCAGCAGGGAACTAGCGGGGGGGTACGAGCAGTACTTC. Its protein is CASRELAGGYEQYF.

The rearrangement uses TRBV19 and TRBJ2-1; 9 positions match TRBD2. Germline loops: CDR1 LNHDA, CDR2 SQIVND (reference sequence). With V trimmed by 3 bases and J by 8 bases, 5 bases remained unmatched. The CDR3 loop spans 14 amino acids. The CDR3 DNA sequence: TGTGCCAGTAGTATTCAAGCGGGGGGCTATGAGCAGTTCTTC. It is translated as CASSIQAGGYEQFF.

This chain links TRBV5-8 with TRBJ2-7; D is possibly TRBD2 (6 bases). CDR3 length: 16 residues. Germline CDR1 reads SGHTS; CDR2 reads YDEGEE. Trimming cost V 0 bases and J 7 bases, with 20 bases left between them. Here the CDR3 reads CASSLDRTARRGEQYF. The CDR3 nucleotides are TGTGCCAGCAGCTTGGACAGGACCGCGCGCCGGGGGGAGCAGTACTTC.

J is TRBJ2-1 and V is TRBV5-1, with a possible D match to TRBD1 (6 bases). With 4 bases removed from V and 5 bases from J, the gap between germline ends came to 10 bases. This CDR3 is 13 amino acids long. Per germline, CDR1 SGHRS and CDR2 YFSETQ. In DNA form, the CDR3 reads TGCGCCAGCAGCCAATGGGACAACAATGAGCAGTTCTTC. This gives the protein CASSQWDNNEQFF.

V is TRBV10-3 and J is TRBJ2-7; 8 bases map to TRBD1. This CDR3 is built from 14 residues. CDR1 is ENHRY, CDR2 SYGVKD, per germline. The J segment lost 3 bases and the V segment lost 6 bases, leaving 7 bases of the junction unmatched. CDR3 DNA: TGTGCCATCAGAACAACAGGGGGTGTCTACGAGCAGTACTTC. As protein: CAIRTTGGVYEQYF.

The V and J genes are TRBV6-1 and TRBJ1-2; tentative D call: TRBD1 (6 bases). Trimming cost V 6 bases and J 4 bases, with 18 bases left between them. The CDR3 has 15 amino acids. Germline V CDR1 and CDR2: MNHNS, SASEGT. CDR3 nucleotide sequence: TGTGCCAGCAGAGCAATGTATCAGGGGCCCTATGGCTACACCTTC. Its protein is CASRAMYQGPYGYTF.

The table lists this clone with a few counts. The gene calls are TRBV11-2 and TRBJ1-2; D is possibly TRBD1 (5 bases). Trimming took off 4 bases at V and 6 bases at J, with 9 bases between the two ends. CDR1 is SGHAT, CDR2 FQNNGV, per germline. The CDR3 has 12 residues. The CDR3 DNA reads TGTGCCAGCAGCTCCCAGGGCAATGGCTACACCTTC. Translation: CASSSQGNGYTF. The full variable domain, in which reference TRBV11-2 and TRBJ1-2 provide the parts outside the CDR3, is EAGVAQSPRYKIIEKRQSVAFWCNPISGHATLYWYQQILGQGPKLLIQFQNNGVVDDSQLPKDRFSAERLKGVDSTLKIQPAKLEDSAVYLCASSSQGNGYTFGSGTRLTVV.

The genes are TRBV14 and TRBJ1-3, with 7 bases matching TRBD1. J gave up 4 bases and V 1 base, and 4 bases lay outside the gene matches. Germline loops: CDR1 SGHDN, CDR2 FVKESK. The CDR3 loop spans 15 amino acids. This CDR3 is CASSQGRGFGNTIYF. CDR3 sequence (DNA): TGTGCCAGCAGCCAAGGCAGGGGGTTCGGAAACACCATATATTTT.

The rearrangement uses TRBV5-1 and TRBJ1-2; 7 bases match TRBD1. J lost 6 bases, V lost 4 bases, and 9 bases had no gene match. Germline V lookup: CDR1 SGHRS, CDR2 YFSETQ. The CDR3 covers 14 residues. CDR3 DNA: TGCGCCAGCAGCCCGGGACAGCGAAAGGATGGCTACACCTTC. Amino acids: CASSPGQRKDGYTF.

This chain links TRBV6-5 with TRBJ1-2; D unclear. V dropped 6 bases and J dropped 8 bases, with 13 bases sitting between them. Germline V gives CDR1 MNHEY, CDR2 SVGAGI. This CDR3 is 12 amino acids long. The CDR3: CASRPTSGGYTF. DNA for the CDR3: TGTGCCAGCAGACCAACTAGTGGAGGCTACACCTTC.

This sequence joins TRBV27 and TRBJ2-5; the match to TRBD2 covers 14 bases. Trimming removed 4 bases from V and 5 bases from J; junction bases left unmatched: 3. This CDR3 spans 15 amino acids. Germline lookup yields CDR1 MNHEY and CDR2 SMNVEV (reference sequence). Here the CDR3 reads CASSSGLAGAETQYF. For the CDR3, the DNA is TGTGCCAGCAGTTCGGGACTAGCGGGGGCCGAGACCCAGTACTTC.

This clone was seen a handful of times. The chain has TRBV7-3 and TRBJ1-1, with D possibly matching TRBD1 (5 bases). Germline values: CDR1 SGHTA, CDR2 FQGTGA. The CDR3 has 15 amino acids. V lost 4 bases and J lost 6, with 18 bases in between. CDR3 sequence: CASSSQGRGIAEAFF. In nucleotides, the CDR3 is TGTGCCAGCAGCTCTCAGGGAAGAGGTATCGCTGAAGCTTTCTTT.

The chain employs TRBV28 and TRBJ2-4, with 9 bases fitting TRBD1. Per the germline V gene, CDR1 is MDHEN and CDR2 is SYDVKM. V gave up 6 bases and J gave up 4 bases; unmatched junction bases: 7. This CDR3 comprises 15 residues. CDR3 amino acids: CASRSLGTGKNIQYF. DNA for the CDR3: TGTGCCAGCAGGAGTCTCGGGACAGGGAAAAACATTCAGTACTTC.

The V and J genes are TRBV6-1 and TRBJ2-4; D is undetermined. The V and J ends lost 3 bases and 5 bases respectively, with 8 bases between them. The germline V gene has CDR1 MNHNS and CDR2 SASEGT. The length of the CDR3 is 13 residues. The CDR3 coding sequence is TGTGCCAGCAGTGAGCCCCAGGAAAACATTCAGTACTTC. Translated: CASSEPQENIQYF.

The chain employs TRBV2 and TRBJ2-3, with a weak D call TRBD2 (6 bases). Per the germline V gene, CDR1 is SNHLY and CDR2 is FYNNEI. V gave up 6 bases and J gave up 2 bases, with 9 bases separating them. The CDR3 is 13 amino acids. CDR3 DNA: TGTGCCAGCAGGCGGGAAGTCACAGATACGCAGTATTTT. Its protein is CASRREVTDTQYF.

Details on this clone: Other nucleotide sequences in the sample specify the same CDR3. The rearrangement uses TRBV5-6 and TRBJ2-7, with 7 nucleotides matching TRBD2. The trim removed 1 base at V and 5 bases at J, leaving 6 bases unmatched. Germline CDR1 is SGHDT and CDR2 is YYEEEE. The CDR3 length is 14 residues. The CDR3 nucleotides are TGTGCCAGCAGCTTGATCCAGCGGGGAGACGAGCAGTACTTC. Its translation is CASSLIQRGDEQYF. The full variable domain, rest sourced from reference TRBV5-6 and TRBJ2-7, is DAGVTQSPTHLIKTRGQQVTLRCSPKSGHDTVSWYQQALGQGPQFIFQYYEEEERQRGNFPDRFSGHQFPNYSSELNVNALLLGDSALYLCASSLIQRGDEQYFGPGTRLTVT.

This rearrangement joins TRBV6-5 to TRBJ2-2; a possible D gene is TRBD2 (5 bases). The CDR3 sequence is 15 residues long. Germline V gives CDR1 MNHEY, CDR2 SVGAGI. V was shortened by 7 bases and J by 6 bases, with 18 bases between the two germline ends. The DNA for the CDR3 is TGTGCCAGCAACCCCGGGGTGTCGGTCGCCGGGGAGCTGTTTTTT. Protein product: CASNPGVSVAGELFF.

By proportion, this clone is medium-sized. The rearrangement joins TRBV7-3 to TRBJ2-7; TRBD1 aligns across 8 bases. From germline, CDR1 is SGHTA and CDR2 FQGTGA. CDR3 length: 15 amino acids. J lost 4 bases, V lost 5 bases, and 10 bases had no gene match. The CDR3 coding sequence is TGTGCCAGCAGCGCCGGGACAGGACCTGGTTACGAGCAGTACTTC. As protein: CASSAGTGPGYEQYF.

This chain joins TRBV15 and TRBJ1-1, with 7 bases that match TRBD1. Trimming took 1 base from V and 1 from J; bases not matched to a gene: 3. CDR1 is LNHNV and CDR2 is YYDKDF in the germline V gene (reference sequence). This CDR3 is 15 amino acids long. The CDR3 nucleotides are TGTGCCACCAGCAGAGGACAGGGCCAGAACACTGAAGCTTTCTTT. Its translation: CATSRGQGQNTEAFF.

The chain carries TRBV4-2 and TRBJ2-7; 10 bases map to TRBD2. CDR3 size: 16 residues. With 2 bases clipped from V and 1 base from J, the junction kept 5 bases outside the gene matches. The germline gives CDR1 LGHNA, CDR2 YNFKEQ. CDR3 coding DNA: TGTGCCAGCAGCCAACAAGCGGGGGGGGCGTCCTACGAGCAGTACTTC. As protein: CASSQQAGGASYEQYF.

The chain uses TRBV5-1 and TRBJ2-7; 10 bases align to TRBD1. CDR1 and CDR2 (germline): SGHRS, YFSETQ. The CDR3 length is 21 residues. Trimming took 6 bases from V and 0 from J; bases not matched to a gene: 24. CDR3 DNA sequence: TGCGCCAGCACCCCTAAACCGCGGACAGGGGGTGAGTTGACGGGCTCCTACGAGCAGTACTTC. Protein product: CASTPKPRTGGELTGSYEQYF.

This chain joins TRBV7-2 and TRBJ2-1, with D maybe TRBD1 (6 bases). V gave up 5 bases and J gave up 7 bases, with 18 bases separating them. This CDR3 has 15 residues. Germline V gives CDR1 SGHTA, CDR2 FQGNSA. This CDR3 is CASSATAGQGNEQFF. In nucleotides, the CDR3 is TGTGCCAGCAGCGCAACAGCAGGGCAGGGGAATGAGCAGTTCTTC.

This chain uses TRBV19 with TRBJ1-4, with D maybe TRBD1 (5 bases). Germline V gene sequence: CDR1 LNHDA, CDR2 SQIVND (reference sequence). Trimming cost V 6 bases and J 5 bases, with 10 bases left between them. The CDR3 is 13 residues long. CDR3 nucleotide sequence: TGTGCCAGTAGGGGGCAGCCCAATGAAAAACTGTTTTTT. It specifies CASRGQPNEKLFF. Using reference TRBV19 and TRBJ1-4 for the parts outside the CDR3, the full variable domain is DGGITQSPKYLFRKEGQNVTLSCEQNLNHDAMYWYRQDPGQGLRLIYYSQIVNDFQKGDIAEGYSVSREKKESFPLTVTSAQKNPTAFYLCASRGQPNEKLFFGSGTQLSVL.

This chain uses TRBV27 with TRBJ2-1; 7 bases line up with TRBD1. Trimming at V came to 10 bases and at J to 0 bases, leaving 12 bases not matched to a gene. Germline V gene data show CDR1 as MNHEY and CDR2 as SMNVEV (reference sequence). The CDR3 extends over 16 amino acids. In DNA form, the CDR3 reads TGTGCCACGCGAAGACAGGGTCGGGGCTCCTACAATGAGCAGTTCTTC. This gives the protein CATRRQGRGSYNEQFF.

In its sample, this clone was seen once. J is TRBJ1-4 and V is TRBV4-1; 8 bases are a match to TRBD1. Losses at the gene ends were 0 bases for V and 4 bases for J; bases not matched to a gene: 22. This CDR3 has 22 residues. Germline CDR1 and CDR2: MGHRA and YSYEKL. DNA of the CDR3: TGCGCCAGCAGCCAAGATCCCAAGGGACACATACGACCGGGACAGGATAATGAAAAACTGTTTTTT. Its translation: CASSQDPKGHIRPGQDNEKLFF.

The chain employs TRBV10-3 and TRBJ2-7; TRBD1 might be the D (5 bases). The germline V gene has CDR1 ENHRY and CDR2 SYGVKD. V lost 2 bases and J lost 5, with 10 bases in between. The CDR3 consists of 13 residues. CDR3 DNA sequence: TGTGCCATCAGTGAGCCAGGGAAGAACGAGCAGTACTTC. It encodes CAISEPGKNEQYF.

This clone has just a few counts. V usage is TRBV6-1 and J usage is TRBJ1-1; 7 bases align to TRBD1. CDR3 size: 13 residues. Looked up from germline, CDR1 is MNHNS and CDR2 is SASEGT. V gave up 5 bases and J gave up 3 bases; unmatched junction bases: 3. CDR3 loop: CASSLGQYTEAFF. CDR3 bases: TGTGCCAGCAGTTTGGGACAGTACACTGAAGCTTTCTTT.